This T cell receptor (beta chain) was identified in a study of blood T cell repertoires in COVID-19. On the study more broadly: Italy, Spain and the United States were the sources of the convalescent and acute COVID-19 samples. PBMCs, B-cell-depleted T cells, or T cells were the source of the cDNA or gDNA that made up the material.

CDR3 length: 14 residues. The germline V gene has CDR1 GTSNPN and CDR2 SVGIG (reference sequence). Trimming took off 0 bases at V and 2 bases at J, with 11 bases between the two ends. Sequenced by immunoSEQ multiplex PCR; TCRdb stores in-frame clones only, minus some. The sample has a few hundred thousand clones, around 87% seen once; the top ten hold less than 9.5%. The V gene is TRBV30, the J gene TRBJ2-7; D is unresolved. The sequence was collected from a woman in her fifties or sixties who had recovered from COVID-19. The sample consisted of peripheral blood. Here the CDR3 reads CAWSVRQVAYEQYF. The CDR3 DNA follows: TGTGCCTGGAGTGTACGTCAGGTCGCCTACGAGCAGTACTTC.